This T cell receptor beta chain comes out of a study of CD8 T cells in ankylosing spondylitis. The V gene's germline CDR1 is MNHEY and CDR2 SMNVEV (reference sequence). Trimming stripped 8 bases from V and 6 bases from J, with 12 bases between. The CDR3 runs to 12 residues. Scientists made TCR beta libraries using quantitative 5'-RACE with molecular barcodes. TCRdb called the 5' RACE reads again in MiXCR, with one record for every CDR3 protein. The sample includes roughly 150,000 distinct CDR3 sequences, approximately 9% seen only once; the top ten take about 14%. V gene TRBV27 combines with J gene TRBJ2-3, with D unclear. The sequence came from a female donor with ankylosing spondylitis or in good health (not recorded which). The source material was blood, either unsorted or a sorted T cell fraction (not recorded which). The CDR3 sequence is CASPTQMDTQYF. The CDR3 DNA reads as TGTGCCAGCCCGACACAGATGGATACGCAGTATTTT.